These 14 T cell receptor beta chains were all obtained from the same sample, sequenced in a study of blood T cell repertoires in COVID-19. Produced via immunoSEQ multiplex PCR; TCRdb's table is partial and in-frame only. The sample lists about 270,000 clones, about 90% occurring once. The specimen was PBMCs or T cells enriched from blood (not recorded which). These TCRs come from a woman aged 25 to 39 with acute COVID-19.

This clone has a single count. This chain links TRBV5-1 with TRBJ2-1, with D maybe TRBD1 (5 bases). Germline CDR1 is SGHRS and CDR2 is YFSETQ. V was trimmed by 0 bases and J by 10 bases, leaving 14 bases between them. The CDR3 has 14 residues. This chain's CDR3 is CASSLVQASGEQFF. The DNA for the CDR3 is TGCGCCAGCAGCTTGGTACAGGCCTCCGGGGAGCAGTTCTTC.

This clone was seen just once. The chain has TRBV11-2 and TRBJ2-7; 12 bases fit TRBD2. The germline V gene has CDR1 SGHAT and CDR2 FQNNGV. This CDR3 has 16 amino acids. With 5 bases clipped from V and 1 base from J, the junction kept 6 bases outside the gene matches. The CDR3 loop is CASSQGLAGSSYEQYF. CDR3 DNA sequence: TGTGCCAGCAGCCAGGGACTAGCGGGTTCTTCCTACGAGCAGTACTTC.

The chain combines TRBV28 with TRBJ2-7; 7 bases align to TRBD1. The germline CDR1 and CDR2 sequences are MDHEN and SYDVKM. V gave up 5 bases and J gave up 2 bases; unmatched junction bases: 12. There are 16 residues in the CDR3. CDR3 in amino acids: CASSLHLGQTTYEQYF. The CDR3 DNA reads TGTGCCAGCAGTCTCCACTTGGGACAGACAACCTACGAGCAGTACTTC. Together with reference TRBV28 and TRBJ2-7, the CDR3 gives the full variable domain: DVKVTQSSRYLVKRTGEKVFLECVQDMDHENMFWYRQDPGLGLRLIYFSYDVKMKEKGDIPEGYSVSREKKERFSLILESASTNQTSMYLCASSLHLGQTTYEQYFGPGTRLTVT.

This clone was counted once. The chain combines TRBV28 with TRBJ1-1; D is undetermined. V shed 6 bases and J shed 2 bases, with 13 bases lying between them. The CDR3 has 14 residues. Germline values: CDR1 MDHEN, CDR2 SYDVKM. CDR3 sequence reads: CASRPAGVNTEAFF. CDR3 in DNA: TGTGCCAGCAGGCCCGCCGGGGTTAACACTGAAGCTTTCTTT.

The CDR3: CASSWQGSEAFF. Here the CDR3 DNA reads TGTGCCAGCAGCTGGCAGGGTTCTGAAGCTTTCTTT. V gene TRBV7-2 combines with J gene TRBJ1-1; tentatively, D is TRBD1 (5 bases). CDR3 length: 12 residues. Germline values: CDR1 SGHTA, CDR2 FQGNSA. With 4 bases removed from V and 6 bases from J, the gap between germline ends came to 9 bases.

The gene calls are TRBV11-1 and TRBJ2-1; weak D call: TRBD2 (6 bases). This CDR3 comprises 12 residues. The germline CDR1 and CDR2 sequences are SGHAT and FQDESV (reference sequence). Trimming removed 8 bases from V and 3 bases from J, with 8 bases in between. CDR3 coding DNA: TGTGCCAGCTCGGGAGACTACAATGAGCAGTTCTTC. Its translation: CASSGDYNEQFF.

The J gene is TRBJ2-7, the V gene TRBV10-1; tentative D call: TRBD2 (5 bases). Trimming shortened V by 4 bases and J by 5 bases, and 15 bases separated the two germline ends. The germline CDR1 and CDR2 sequences are WNHNN and SYGVQD (reference sequence). This CDR3 region has 14 residues. CDR3: CASSAGKTVHEQYF. CDR3 DNA: TGCGCCAGCAGTGCGGGAAAAACGGTCCACGAGCAGTACTTC.

This chain uses TRBV4-1 with TRBJ2-7; D unclear. The CDR3 is 14 residues long. The germline V gene has CDR1 MGHRA and CDR2 YSYEKL. Trimming pared 0 bases from V and 2 bases from J, leaving 8 bases between. For the CDR3, the DNA is TGCGCCAGCAGCCAAGAACTCCCAACCTACGAGCAGTACTTC. Amino acids: CASSQELPTYEQYF.

The sample holds one count of this clone. CDR3 in DNA: TGTGCCAGCAGCCCGGGGACAGGGGCGAATCAGCCCCAGCATTTT. Translating it yields CASSPGTGANQPQHF. J is TRBJ1-5 and V is TRBV28; 10 bases are a match to TRBD1. J was trimmed by 4 bases and V by 6 bases; bases with no gene match: 6. Germline CDR1 reads MDHEN; CDR2 reads SYDVKM. The CDR3 sequence is 15 residues long.

The chain recombines TRBV9 with TRBJ2-3; D is unresolved. V shed 3 bases and J shed 0 bases, with 8 bases lying between them. CDR1 SGDLS and CDR2 YYNGEE come from the germline V gene. The CDR3 consists of 14 residues. The CDR3 DNA sequence: TGTGCCAGCAGCGGTGGAGCTAGCACAGATACGCAGTATTTT. Translated, it gives CASSGGASTDTQYF.

The rearrangement uses TRBV6-1 and TRBJ2-7, with 13 bases fitting TRBD2. This CDR3 contains 17 residues. CDR1 is MNHNS and CDR2 is SASEGT in the germline V gene. V lost 2 bases to trimming and J lost 7 bases; unmatched junction nucleotides: 11. The CDR3 DNA follows: TGTGCCAGCAGTGAACTGAGGACTAGCGGGAGTTTGTGGGAGCAGTACTTC. Its protein is CASSELRTSGSLWEQYF.

About this clone itself: An end of the junction does not agree with germline; a read error may underlie this. This chain connects TRBV3-1 (or the pseudogene TRBV3-2) to TRBJ1-6; possible D gene TRBD1, 5 bases. The CDR3 has 15 amino acids. The germline V gene has CDR1 LGHDT and CDR2 YNNKEL (reference sequence). CDR3 nucleotides: TGTGCCAGCAGCGATAGAGCTGCGACAGAGAGCACCTACTGCTTT. Protein: CASSDRAATESTYCF.

The V call is TRBV7-2, the J call TRBJ1-5; 8 bases line up with TRBD1. Trimming cost V 3 bases and J 3 bases; bases outside gene matches: 4. This CDR3 region has 15 residues. Germline V gene lookup returns CDR1 SGHTA and CDR2 FQGNSA. The CDR3 reads CASSLGQANNQPQHF. The DNA for the CDR3 is TGTGCCAGCAGCTTGGGACAGGCAAACAATCAGCCCCAGCATTTT. Looking up the rest from reference TRBV7-2 and TRBJ1-5 gives the full variable domain: GAGVSQSPSNKVTEKGKDVELRCDPISGHTALYWYRQSLGQGLEFLIYFQGNSAPDKSGLPSDRFSAERTGGSVSTLTIQRTQQEDSAVYLCASSLGQANNQPQHFGDGTRLSIL.

The chain joins TRBV27 to TRBJ1-5, with D uncertain. V was pared by 2 bases and J by 3 bases, with 2 bases between. This CDR3 contains 12 residues. Germline CDR1 and CDR2: MNHEY and SMNVEV (reference sequence). The CDR3 sequence is CASSLLNQPQHF. CDR3 DNA: TGTGCCAGCAGTTTACTCAATCAGCCCCAGCATTTT.